Sequencing of this T cell receptor beta chain was carried out in a study of cytomegalovirus exposure and HLA in healthy donors. CDR1 is SNHLY, CDR2 FYNNEI, per germline. This CDR3 is built from 13 residues. Trimming took 6 bases from V and 1 from J; bases not matched to a gene: 1. All the people who gave samples were healthy bone marrow donors. Points on this clone: What it binds is not known.

Primers included in the PCR were 60 Vbeta and 13 Jbeta primers. In the authors' methods: In a later analysis, of some 80 million unique beta chains, approximately 10 million appeared in at least two donors. The protocol was immunoSEQ multiplex PCR, while the TCRdb copy is restricted to in-frame clones and leaves out a portion. Clonal size and the V and J genes are those of that table, whereas D and trimming came from the DNA. This sample has some 200,000 clones, with about 81% found just once. Study-level points and caveats: Being productive about 87% or about 30% of the time was typical of most TCR beta V segments in an earlier analysis. When a later analysis compared HLA-associated TCR beta chains with equally common others, the HLA-associated chains turned out to be more clonally expanded and to have lower generation probabilities.

Input material: PBMCs. The TCR originated in a woman aged 18-29 years in good health and CMV-seronegative. The gene calls are TRBV2 and TRBJ2-3; 7 bases align to TRBD1. The chain's CDR3 is CASRGTGTDTQYF. The CDR3 region has the DNA TGTGCCAGCAGGGGGACAGGCACAGATACGCAGTATTTT.